This T cell receptor beta chain was sequenced for a study of T cell responses to AZD1222 COVID-19 vaccine. For the study at large: Pooling of second doses given at about 4 or about 12 weeks was done. Study outcomes and limitations: Spike-specific TCR depth and breadth grew after two AZD1222 doses. Donors, mostly white British, included more females; clonal diversity was possibly underestimated. Repertoires in all cases were sampled only once the peak T cell response had passed.

As concerns this clone: Its antigen remains unknown.

The method was immunoSEQ multiplex PCR; TCRdb's version includes in-frame clones alone and lacks a portion of them. The profile shows 120,000 or so clones, approximately 90% of them singletons. Trimming removed 6 bases at V and 6 bases at J, with 12 bases between. CDR1 MNHEY and CDR2 SVGAGI come from the germline V gene. The CDR3 runs 14 residues. This TCR was recovered from an adult in good health. V usage is TRBV6-5 and J usage is TRBJ1-6; D is possibly TRBD1 (5 bases). The source was peripheral blood, collected on day 0 of AZD1222 vaccination. The CDR3, as DNA: TGTGCCAGCAGCCGGGGAGGGACTAATTCACCCCTCCACTTT. It codes for CASSRGGTNSPLHF.